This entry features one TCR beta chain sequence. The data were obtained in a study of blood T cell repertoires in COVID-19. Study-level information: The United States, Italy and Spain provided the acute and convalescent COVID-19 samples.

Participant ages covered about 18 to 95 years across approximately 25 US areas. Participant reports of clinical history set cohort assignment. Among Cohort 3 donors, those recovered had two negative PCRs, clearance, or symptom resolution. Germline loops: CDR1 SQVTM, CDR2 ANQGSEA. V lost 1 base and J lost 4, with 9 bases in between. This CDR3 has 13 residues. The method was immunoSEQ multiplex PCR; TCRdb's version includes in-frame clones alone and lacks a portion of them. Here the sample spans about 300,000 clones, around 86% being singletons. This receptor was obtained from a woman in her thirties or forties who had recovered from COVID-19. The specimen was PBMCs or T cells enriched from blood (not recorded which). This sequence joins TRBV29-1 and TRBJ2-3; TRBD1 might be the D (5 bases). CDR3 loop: CSVEGQGPDTQYF. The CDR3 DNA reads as TGCAGCGTTGAAGGGCAGGGCCCAGATACGCAGTATTTT.